The 18 T cell receptor beta chains given below trace back to one sample, sequenced in a study of blood T cell repertoires in COVID-19. Only in-frame clones appear in the TCRdb table, and some are missing; sequencing was by immunoSEQ multiplex PCR. The sample includes 200,000 to 250,000 clones, 85% to 90% of them seen just once. Sequencing was carried out using PBMCs or T cells enriched from blood (not recorded which). These receptor sequences come from a young man who had been exposed to COVID-19.

V usage is TRBV9 and J usage is TRBJ2-3; a possible D gene is TRBD2 (6 bases). Germline lookup yields CDR1 SGDLS and CDR2 YYNGEE. The CDR3 covers 15 residues. Trimming pared 4 bases from V and 2 bases from J, leaving 14 bases between. The CDR3: CASSPFAGYTDTQYF. The CDR3 DNA reads as TGTGCCAGCAGCCCTTTCGCGGGGTACACAGATACGCAGTATTTT.

The genes are TRBV2 and TRBJ1-3, with D unresolved. Germline V gene lookup returns CDR1 SNHLY and CDR2 FYNNEI. This CDR3 spans 13 amino acids. V was clipped by 1 base and J by 4 bases, with 5 bases between them. Here the CDR3 reads CASSEGRGNTIYF. The DNA of the CDR3 is TGTGCCAGCAGTGAAGGCAGGGGAAACACCATATATTTT.

This chain uses TRBV11-3 with TRBJ2-2, with TRBD1 identical over 9 bases. Germline CDR1 is SGHNT and CDR2 is YENEEA. V dropped 4 bases and J dropped 6; count of bases not matched to a gene: 12. CDR3 size: 17 residues. CDR3 nucleotides: TGTGCCAGCAGCTACTCAAGGACAGGGGAGGCCGCCGGGGAGCTGTTTTTT. It encodes CASSYSRTGEAAGELFF.

The chain is built from TRBV4-2 and TRBJ1-6; no definite D call. This CDR3 contains 16 residues. Germline-derived CDR1 and CDR2 are LGHNA and YNFKEQ. The V end was cut by 0 bases, the J end by 9 bases, with 15 bases between. The CDR3 nucleotides are TGTGCCAGCAGCCAAGAAGGTCCCGGGGTGGGTTCACCCCTCCACTTT. This codes for CASSQEGPGVGSPLHF.

The J gene is TRBJ2-6, the V gene TRBV5-6; a possible D gene is TRBD1 (5 bases). Between the trimmed V and J ends, which lost 0 bases and 0 bases, there was a span of 13 bases. CDR3 length: 18 amino acids. Germline V gene data show CDR1 as SGHDT and CDR2 as YYEEEE. CDR3 loop: CASSLGPGQASGANVLTF. The CDR3 region has the DNA TGTGCCAGCAGCTTGGGACCAGGGCAAGCCTCTGGGGCCAACGTCCTGACTTTC. Using reference TRBV5-6 and TRBJ2-6 for the parts outside the CDR3, the full variable domain is DAGVTQSPTHLIKTRGQQVTLRCSPKSGHDTVSWYQQALGQGPQFIFQYYEEEERQRGNFPDRFSGHQFPNYSSELNVNALLLGDSALYLCASSLGPGQASGANVLTFGAGSRLTVL.

This chain joins TRBV29-1 and TRBJ1-4, with D possibly TRBD1 on 5 matching bases. Germline V lookup: CDR1 SQVTM, CDR2 ANQGSEA. The CDR3 loop spans 14 amino acids. The V gene lost 6 bases and the J gene lost 5 bases, with 16 bases spanning the gap. The CDR3 protein is CSVNSGGRNEKLFF. The CDR3 nucleotides are TGCAGCGTAAACTCGGGGGGTAGGAATGAAAAACTGTTTTTT.

V gene TRBV5-3 combines with J gene TRBJ2-7; 7 bases map to TRBD1. TRBV5-3 is an open reading frame whose function is uncertain. The CDR3 runs to 14 residues. J gave up 2 bases and V 4 bases, and 6 bases lay outside the gene matches. CDR3 region: CARSVGQGAYEQYF. DNA for the CDR3: TGTGCCAGAAGCGTGGGGCAGGGGGCCTACGAGCAGTACTTC.

This chain joins TRBV20-1 and TRBJ1-6, with TRBD1 matching 9 bases. CDR3 length: 20 residues. Trimming cost V 3 bases and J 0 bases; bases outside gene matches: 15. Germline assignment: CDR1 DFQATT and CDR2 SNEGSKA (reference sequence). This CDR3 reads CSASTGAGQGISSYNSPLHF. CDR3 nucleotide sequence: TGCAGTGCTAGTACGGGGGCAGGACAGGGGATCAGCTCCTATAATTCACCCCTCCACTTT.

The genes are TRBV6-1 and TRBJ2-3; D gene ambiguous. Germline assignment: CDR1 MNHNS and CDR2 SASEGT. The V end lost 2 bases, the J end lost 4 bases, and 13 bases lay between the germline ends. The CDR3 consists of 15 residues. CDR3 amino acids: CASSESPAEADTQYF. CDR3 coding DNA: TGTGCCAGCAGTGAAAGTCCCGCGGAAGCAGATACGCAGTATTTT.

This chain joins TRBV19 and TRBJ2-3; D is unclear. Trimming left V 5 bases short and J 2 bases short, with 8 bases between. CDR1 and CDR2 (germline): LNHDA, SQIVND (reference sequence). The CDR3 covers 13 residues. The CDR3 region has the DNA TGTGCCAGTAGTGACTCCCCCACAGATACGCAGTATTTT. It specifies CASSDSPTDTQYF.

This chain uses TRBV21-1 with TRBJ2-7; the table's TRBD1 call for D was not verified on the DNA. TRBV21-1 corresponds to a pseudogene. This CDR3 is 20 amino acids long. CDR3 bases: TGTGCCAGCAGCAAAGAAGGTGGAGAGGGACAGGGGGCGATTAGCTACGAGCAGTACTTC. Translation gives CASSKEGGEGQGAISYEQYF.

The CDR3 bases are TGTGCCAGCAGCGTCCGGACTAGCGGGGGGGCAGGAGATACGCAGTATTTT. This codes for CASSVRTSGGAGDTQYF. The gene calls are TRBV9 and TRBJ2-3; 15 bases align to TRBD2. Germline V CDR1 and CDR2: SGDLS, YYNGEE. The trim removed 2 bases at V and 5 bases at J, leaving 6 bases unmatched. CDR3 length: 17 residues.

This rearrangement joins TRBV29-1 to TRBJ2-1; 11 bases are shared with TRBD2. CDR3 length equals 15 residues. Losses at the gene ends were 4 bases for V and 10 bases for J; bases not matched to a gene: 12. Per the germline V gene, CDR1 is SQVTM and CDR2 is ANQGSEA. The CDR3: CSVATSGGPRVEQFF. DNA for the CDR3: TGCAGCGTTGCCACTAGCGGGGGACCTCGGGTCGAGCAGTTCTTC.

The V call is TRBV7-8, the J call TRBJ1-3, with D possibly being TRBD1 (6 bases). Germline CDR1 and CDR2: SGHVS and FQNEAQ. This CDR3 has 15 amino acids. V was cut by 6 bases and J by 3 bases, with 15 bases left in between. This CDR3 reads CASRSTGGLGNTIYF. Here the CDR3 DNA reads TGTGCCAGCAGATCCACCGGGGGGCTTGGAAACACCATATATTTT.

The chain is built from TRBV5-4 and TRBJ1-1; D not certain. The CDR3 is 15 amino acids. The V gene lost 0 bases and the J gene lost 8 bases, with 17 bases spanning the gap. CDR1 SGHNT and CDR2 YYREEE come from the germline V gene (reference sequence). CDR3: CASSLGGQTLREAFF. As DNA, the CDR3 is TGTGCCAGCAGCTTGGGAGGTCAGACTCTAAGGGAAGCTTTCTTT.

This clone was recorded once. The chain is built from TRBV6-5 and TRBJ1-4, with D uncertain. CDR1 and CDR2 from the germline V gene are MNHEY and SVGAGI. This CDR3 is 15 amino acids long. V lost 6 bases and J 8 bases, leaving 19 bases between the germline ends. DNA for the CDR3: TGTGCCAGCAGCCTTTTGTCAACCCCGGGGGAAAAACTGTTTTTT. Its translation: CASSLLSTPGEKLFF.

V and J are TRBV6-5 and TRBJ1-1; D is ambiguous. Trimming pared 6 bases from V and 4 bases from J, leaving 12 bases between. Germline lookup yields CDR1 MNHEY and CDR2 SVGAGI. This CDR3 contains 13 residues. CDR3 loop: CASRSEVLTEAFF. DNA for the CDR3: TGTGCCAGCAGAAGCGAGGTTCTCACTGAAGCTTTCTTT.

The chain carries TRBV12-3 or TRBV12-4 and TRBJ1-1; the D gene is possibly TRBD1 (5 bases). The CDR3 totals 13 residues. V lost 1 base to trimming and J lost 3 bases, with 6 bases between them. Written as DNA, the CDR3 is TGTGCCAGCAGTTTAGGGGACTACACTGAAGCTTTCTTT. It is translated as CASSLGDYTEAFF.